The clone carrying this TCR beta chain was counted only a few times. Its antigen is not known. V dropped 3 bases and J dropped 0 bases, with 12 bases sitting between them. From germline, CDR1 is MNHEY and CDR2 SVGEGT. The CDR3 is 16 residues long. The sample belongs to a study of CD8+CD57+ T cells in acquired aplastic anemia. Findings and caveats of the study: Found in both controls and patients were around 31 CD8+ CDR3 sequences.

Individuals selected for sequencing had exhibited CD8+CD57+ cell expansion on flow cytometry. Patients uniformly had severe acquired aplastic anemia. TCR beta VDJ combinations and CDR3 sequences were profiled from genomic DNA. TCRdb re-called the reads with MiXCR, one entry per CDR3 protein. The sample comprises about 120,000 distinct CDR3 sequences, roughly 55% of which are singletons, and 25% to 35% rests with the top ten. The receptor was derived from a human donor with aplastic anemia. The chain is built from TRBV6-2 or TRBV6-3 and TRBJ2-1; D is tentatively TRBD1 or TRBD2 (6 bases each). Sequencing used sorted CD4+, CD8+, or CD8+CD57+ T cells (not recorded which) from PBMCs. The CDR3 DNA reads as TGTGCCAGCAGTTATTTCGGGGGCCCCTCCTACAATGAGCAGTTCTTC. Its translation: CASSYFGGPSYNEQFF.